Included here is one T cell receptor (beta chain) sequence, with context. This record belongs to a study of yellow fever vaccine responses in identical twins. There are 8 residues in the CDR3. Per the germline V gene, CDR1 is SQVTM and CDR2 is ANQGSEA. V was clipped by 7 bases and J by 8 bases, with 3 bases between them. A single record per CDR3 protein comes from TCRdb applying MiXCR to the RT-PCR reads. The repertoire holds over 8,500 distinct CDR3 sequences, with approximately 88% as singletons. The rearrangement uses TRBV29-1 and TRBJ2-1, with D unresolved. The specimen was T cells from blood (PBMCs), unsorted or a sorted subset (not recorded which), collected before or after yellow fever vaccination (not recorded which). The TCR sequence derives from a woman under 30 who received the yellow fever vaccine. The CDR3 sequence is CSGDEQFF. The DNA of the CDR3 is TGCAGCGGCGATGAGCAGTTCTTC.